This T cell receptor beta chain emerged from a study of response to subunit inactivated influenza vaccine. This clonotype was recorded many times. The antigen is unknown. Study-wide findings and caveats: Few additional T cells are recruited per seasonal influenza vaccination, authors suggested.

Each CDR3 protein is one row after TCRdb ran MiXCR on the RT-PCR reads. This table holds about 500,000 distinct CDR3 sequences, about 15% found once. V lost 0 bases to trimming and J lost 7 bases, with 6 bases between them. The CDR3 has 12 amino acids. The germline gives CDR1 SGDLS, CDR2 YYNGEE. Sequenced material: CD4+ T cells sorted from PBMCs, taken around 25 months after vaccination. The TCR was taken from a man between 50 and 75 years old who received an inactivated influenza vaccine. This chain joins TRBV9 and TRBJ2-3, with D unresolved. The DNA of the CDR3 is TGTGCCAGCAGCGTAGCTGGGAATACGCAGTATTTT. It is translated as CASSVAGNTQYF.